The present T cell receptor beta chain was sequenced within a study of shared clonotypes between healthy human individuals (dated by TCRdb to about 2020). At the level of the whole study: The cohort comprised a couple of women and a few men aged 18 to 49 years. Per donor, three plates each were used for CD4 naive and CD4 memory, two for CD8 naive, and one for CD8 memory. To estimate repertoire size and how much clonotypes are shared between individuals, the study performed deep sequencing of blood TCR repertoires from five healthy adults. Different laboratories and diverse techniques were used to prepare libraries and sequence TCR repertoires, to increase sequencing depth and limit assay-specific biases. Between about 0.9 and 9 billion PBMCs per donor were obtained by leukapheresis.

General findings and caveats noted by the study authors: Estimated clonotype richness was generally larger for naive than for memory subsets. Even with the large sequencing depth, rarefaction of the sorted-subset datasets indicated that sequencing was incomplete. The genetic and exposure-history diversity represented was limited by the small number of donors. About 5% of naive CD4, 3.5% of naive CD8, roughly 2.4% of memory CD4, and less than 0.45% of memory CD8 clonotypes were shared across several donors. Sampling was restricted to blood, and TCR repertoires in tissues likely differ from the TCR repertoires found in blood. Clonotypes shared by all four sorted-subset donors showed higher generation probabilities than non-shared clonotypes. Pairwise subsampling indicated that sequencing depth was expected to affect the degree of clonotype sharing among donors.

As for this clone: Its antigen specificity is not known. No much larger clone exists at a distance of one base, and base qualities are not known.

CD8 naive samples were CD45RO-negative cells positively selected for CCR7, giving a CD45RA+CCR7+ population that excluded TemRA cells. Healthy HIV-negative adults with no recently reported acute infections or vaccinations were included as donors. Every donor was a Caucasian adult residing in Nashville, Tennessee, USA. After blood collection by leukapheresis, PBMCs were isolated using Ficoll-Histopaque density gradient centrifugation and then cryopreserved in the vapor phase of liquid nitrogen. Analytical flow cytometry was used to check the purity and quantity of each magnetically sorted T cell population. Genomic DNA was isolated from each sorted fraction and quantified by UV absorbance on a Nanodrop 2000c. Using the deep immunoSEQ assay, multiplex PCR amplified TCR CDR3 regions from genomic DNA. Genomic DNA extracted from each cell subset was distributed evenly over all wells of several immunoSEQ 96-well plates, and each plate served as one replicate. For sorted subsets, each replicate PCR was loaded with about 0.2 ug genomic DNA, equivalent to about 33,000 T cell genomes. The purified libraries were quantified using a Qubit 3.0 fluorometer, sized with a Bioanalyzer 2100, and then quantified again using the KAPA Library Quantification kit. Every immunoSEQ 96-well plate was sequenced on a separate single-read 150-cycle Illumina NextSeq 550 flow cell. Regarding the original processing steps: Because only junctional sequences without quality scores were contained in the immunoSEQ output, filtering matching that applied to full-length reads could not be performed. To assign V/J genes and CDR3, sequences were annotated using PyIR, a Python wrapper for IgBLAST v1.9, with IMGT germline references. Reads with weak V/J assignments (E-value above 1e-6), missing CDR3, stop codons, out-of-frame junctions, or ambiguous translated residues were removed. V3J clonotypes were defined as sequences sharing the same inferred V gene, J gene, and CDR3 amino acid sequence. Percentage overlap between repertoires was computed as shared unique clonotypes divided by the size of the smaller repertoire. Richness of each repertoire was evaluated using RTK rarefaction, the Chao1 estimator, and Recon v2.1 estimates of unobserved clonotypes. Generation probabilities were computed with OLGA for all TCRbeta clonotypes obtained by the gDNA method from a few donors. In its TCRdb copy, this immuneACCESS table keeps in-frame sequences only and misses some clones. Where compared with another copy, unresolved V genes explain less than half of these, and the others have no known cause. V and J calls plus clone size are reproduced from that table; the DNA served to infer D and trimming. A total of around 550,000 clones appear in this sample, roughly 95% of them only once. The biggest ten clones account for around 0.11% of the sample.

Sequencing was done on a sample of naive CD8+ T cells sorted from blood. The meaning of the sample's cell subset or site label: CD45RA+CCR7+. The source of this sequence is a woman in her twenties or thirties in good health.

The nucleotides read TGTGCCAGCAGCGACAGGGTCGTTCGGTACTTC. This encodes CASSDRVVRYF. The sequence is built from TRBV7-2 and TRBJ2-7; the central 7 bases match TRBD1. The germline V and J ends show losses of 5 bases and 12 bases respectively, and no gene match explains 7 bases of the junction. The CDR3 sequence holds 11 residues, the cysteine and phenylalanine included. Just CDR3 DNA is preserved here, 33 bases in frame from base 1. The germline V gene provides CDR1 SGHTA and CDR2 FQGNSA.